Described below is a single T cell receptor (beta chain) sequence and its context. Its specific antigen is unknown. No much larger clone is present one base from it, and per-base qualities are unavailable. Additional sequencing covered unstimulated subsets from three donor pairs, namely CD8+ effector memory, CD4+ naive, CD8+ TEMRA, CD4+ memory and CD8+ naive. Sorted unstimulated T cells and proliferating T cells recovered from mixed lymphocyte reactions were subjected to TCRbeta CDR3 sequencing. Fresh whole blood from some eleven HLA-typed healthy donors was used to isolate PBMCs. V is reduced by 3 bases and J by 4 bases, leaving a spacing of 14 bases between them. The germline V gene supplies CDR1 SNHLY and CDR2 FYNNEI. From cysteine to phenylalanine, the CDR3 is 15 amino acids long. Only CDR3 DNA remains: 45 bases, in frame from the first base. These data come from a study of siplizumab effects on memory and regulatory T cells (dated by TCRdb to about 2019). About the study as a whole: The study examined how the anti-CD2 antibody siplizumab affects alloreactive T-cell subsets in allogeneic mixed lymphocyte reactions built from human PBMCs. Overall study outcomes, separate from this receptor: Siplizumab significantly lowered the cumulative frequency of alloreactive sequences that could be traced to unstimulated CD4+ memory T cells. Of the alloreactive CD4+ clones that could be mapped, the Treg-derived share averaged almost 70% with siplizumab compared with 25% to 30% in control reactions. Unstimulated naive T cells appeared to be more diverse than memory T cells, and naive cells seemed to make a substantial contribution to the alloresponse. No functional confirmation was obtained for the suppressive function of proliferating Tregs from siplizumab cultures. For roughly 75-97% of proliferating CD4+ or CD8+ clones, no naive or memory phenotype could be assigned. Because sequences at frequencies below about 10^-5 were poorly captured, only a minor fraction of alloreactive clones could be mapped back to unstimulated subsets.

Library preparation was by the immunoSEQ multiplex PCR assay. Approximately 100,000 TCR templates per sample were assayed on the deep sequencing platform. Genomic DNA extracted from sorted T cells was used for TCRbeta CDR3 sequencing. The original methods were these. Clonal analysis of TCRbeta CDR3 data was done in the R programming language. Alloreactive CD4+ and CD8+ clones were defined by comparing unstimulated samples with post-reaction CFSE-low samples. Alloreactive CD4+ clones were assigned to regulatory or non-regulatory origin by matching sequences to sorted unstimulated Treg and non-Treg repertoires. TCRdb retrieved this table from immuneACCESS and kept in-frame rearrangements only. Not all clones are present; in checked studies, unresolved V genes account for under half, and no reason is known for the remainder. V, J and clone size derive from that table, while D and trimming were established from the DNA sequence. The sample contains roughly 50,000 clones, about 90% of them found a single time. Around 0.3% of the sample rests with the top ten.

Recombination connected TRBV2 to TRBJ2-3, and possibly TRBD2, on 6 matching bases. Sequencing was carried out using naive CD8+ T cells sorted from blood. In light of the paper, this sample's cell subset or site label describes: unstimulated naive T cells. This receptor was taken from a human donor in good health. The nucleotide sequence reads TGTGCCAGCAGTGATCCAGGGACGGGGGCAGATACGCAGTATTTT. It translates to CASSDPGTGADTQYF. The CDR3 plus the reference TRBV2 and TRBJ2-3 genes for the other parts give the full variable domain: EPEVTQTPSHQVTQMGQEVILRCVPISNHLYFYWYRQILGQKVEFLVSFYNNEISEKSEIFDDQFSVERPDGSNFTLKIRSTKLEDSAMYFCASSDPGTGADTQYFGPGTRLTVL.